Listed below are T cell receptor beta chains from one sample, sequenced in a study of blood T cell repertoires in COVID-19. The protocol was immunoSEQ multiplex PCR, while the TCRdb copy is restricted to in-frame clones and leaves out a portion. The table lists tens of thousands of clones, 82% of them singletons. The sequenced sample consisted of peripheral blood. Receptors originate from a man aged 80 or over with COVID-19, enrolled during active disease. Both conserved end residues are part of each CDR3.

cdr3_aa	v_call	j_call
CASSRDRSSYEQYF	TRBV7-2	TRBJ2-7
CASSIWGARGGTKNIQYF	TRBV19	TRBJ2-4
CASSLEGSSGNTIYF	TRBV5-1	TRBJ1-3
CASSQDRGSSGNTIYF	TRBV3-1/TRBV3-2	TRBJ1-3
CASSFKENAEAFF	TRBV7-9	TRBJ1-1
CASSTQTAARDYTF	TRBV6-2/TRBV6-3	TRBJ1-2
CASSNGAGGRTGELFF	TRBV6-6	TRBJ2-2
CAISRTGELFF	TRBV10-3	TRBJ2-2
CASSFSYADTEAFF	TRBV5-1	TRBJ1-1
CASSYYGRENQPQHF	TRBV5-4	TRBJ1-5
CASASGQGETQYF	TRBV7-3	TRBJ2-5